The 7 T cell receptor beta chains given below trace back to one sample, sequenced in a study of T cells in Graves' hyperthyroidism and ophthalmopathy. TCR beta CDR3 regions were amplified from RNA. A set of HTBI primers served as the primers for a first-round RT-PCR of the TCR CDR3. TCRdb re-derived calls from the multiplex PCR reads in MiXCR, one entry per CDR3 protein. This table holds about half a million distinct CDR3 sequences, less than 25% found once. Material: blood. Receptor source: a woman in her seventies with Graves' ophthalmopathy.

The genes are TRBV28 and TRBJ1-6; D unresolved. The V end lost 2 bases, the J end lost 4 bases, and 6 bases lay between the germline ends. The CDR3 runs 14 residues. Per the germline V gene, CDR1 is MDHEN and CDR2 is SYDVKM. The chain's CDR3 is CASSLNSYNSPLHF. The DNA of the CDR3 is TGTGCCAGCAGTTTAAACAGTTATAATTCACCCCTCCACTTT.

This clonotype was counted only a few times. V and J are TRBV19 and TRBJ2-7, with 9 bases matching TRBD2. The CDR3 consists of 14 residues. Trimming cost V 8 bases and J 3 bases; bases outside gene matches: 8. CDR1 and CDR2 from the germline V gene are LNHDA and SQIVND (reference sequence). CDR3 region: CASAAGGGGYEQYF. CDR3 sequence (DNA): TGTGCCAGTGCGGCGGGAGGGGGAGGCTACGAGCAGTACTTC.

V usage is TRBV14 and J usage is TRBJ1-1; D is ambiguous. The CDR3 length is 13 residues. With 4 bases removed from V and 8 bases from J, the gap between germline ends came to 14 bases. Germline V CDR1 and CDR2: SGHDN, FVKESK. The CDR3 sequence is CASSPLSSGEAFF. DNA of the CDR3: TGTGCCAGCAGCCCACTCTCCTCTGGGGAAGCTTTCTTT.

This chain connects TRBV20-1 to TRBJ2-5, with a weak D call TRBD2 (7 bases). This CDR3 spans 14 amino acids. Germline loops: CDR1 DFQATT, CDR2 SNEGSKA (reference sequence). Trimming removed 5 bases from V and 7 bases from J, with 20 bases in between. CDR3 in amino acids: CSALDRGGSGTQYF. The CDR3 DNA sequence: TGCAGTGCTCTCGATAGGGGGGGCTCTGGGACCCAGTACTTC.

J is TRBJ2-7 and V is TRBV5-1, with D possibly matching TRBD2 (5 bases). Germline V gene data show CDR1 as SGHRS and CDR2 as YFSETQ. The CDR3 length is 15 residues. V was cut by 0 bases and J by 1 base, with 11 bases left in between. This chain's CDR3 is CASSLEPGNSYEQYF. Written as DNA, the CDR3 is TGCGCCAGCAGCTTGGAACCCGGGAATTCCTACGAGCAGTACTTC.

This chain's CDR3 is CASSLGQGMGSNQPQHF. CDR3 sequence (DNA): TGTGCCAGCAGCTTAGGACAGGGGATGGGAAGCAATCAGCCCCAGCATTTT. This chain joins TRBV7-9 and TRBJ1-5; 8 bases map to TRBD1. This CDR3 is 17 amino acids long. Germline CDR1 reads SEHNR; CDR2 reads FQNEAQ (reference sequence). V lost 1 base and J lost 1; bases outside the gene matches: 6.

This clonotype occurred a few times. The CDR3 here is CSVGTDSMNTEAFF. The CDR3 DNA sequence: TGCAGCGTGGGGACGGACTCCATGAACACTGAAGCTTTCTTT. The rearrangement joins TRBV29-1 to TRBJ1-1; D possibly corresponds to TRBD1 (5 bases). CDR3 length: 14 amino acids. CDR1 SQVTM and CDR2 ANQGSEA come from the germline V gene. The V gene lost 6 bases and the J gene lost 0 bases, with 14 bases spanning the gap.